The clone carrying this TCR beta chain has more than one count but fewer than ten. Its specificity is not known. V was pared by 0 bases and J by 2 bases, with 16 bases between. The CDR3 runs 16 residues. Germline CDR1 and CDR2: DFQATT and SNEGSKA (reference sequence). This record comes from a study of T cell repertoires in cytomegalovirus infection. Study in general: Carrying CMV and the relevant HLA type showed in public TCR beta signatures.

Each CDR3 protein gets one entry after TCRdb re-called the reads with MiXCR. The data show about 890,000 distinct CDR3 sequences, with roughly 31% seen just once and roughly 13% held by the top ten. Overall study results and limits: There were HLA-C-restricted CMV-specific TCR beta clonotypes dominating the ex vivo response. Identification of carriers of CMV plus the relevant HLA was performed using cumulative public TCR beta family frequency.

The chain links TRBV20-1 to TRBJ1-2, with D possibly TRBD1 on 5 matching bases. The TCR sequence derives from a human donor in good health (CMV status not recorded). Some clones in this sample may be carry-over from other donors' samples. Sequences were derived from cultured CD8+ T cells from PBMCs, sampled from culture after CMV antigen stimulation. The CDR3 reads CSARDLGGTGNYGYTF. In DNA, the CDR3 is TGCAGTGCTAGAGATCTCGGGGGGACGGGGAACTATGGCTACACCTTC.